These 15 T cell receptor beta chains originate from one sample sequenced in a study of cytomegalovirus exposure and HLA in healthy donors. 60 Vbeta and 13 Jbeta primers were used in PCR. Method: immunoSEQ multiplex PCR; TCRdb's copy keeps in-frame clones and lacks some. The data hold 150,000 to 180,000 clones, with over 70% observed a single time. Sequencing was done on a sample of PBMCs. Receptors originate from a man aged 25 to 45 in good health and CMV-seronegative.

This sequence joins TRBV9 and TRBJ1-2; 7 positions agree with TRBD1. Germline CDR1 and CDR2: SGDLS and YYNGEE. The CDR3 totals 15 residues. The V and J ends lost 2 bases and 2 bases, in that order; junction bases with no gene match: 6. CDR3 bases: TGTGCCAGCAGCGTCCTCGGGACAGAAAACTATGGCTACACCTTC. Amino acid sequence: CASSVLGTENYGYTF.

The gene calls are TRBV28 and TRBJ1-6; D is ambiguous. CDR3 length: 14 residues. V was shortened by 5 bases and J by 7 bases, with 12 bases between the two germline ends. Germline assignment: CDR1 MDHEN and CDR2 SYDVKM. The CDR3: CASSVEGRNSPLHF. DNA of the CDR3: TGTGCCAGCAGTGTGGAGGGTCGGAATTCACCCCTCCACTTT.

The chain uses TRBV6-5 and TRBJ1-1; D is ambiguous. This CDR3 region has 14 residues. V lost 6 bases to trimming and J lost 4 bases, with 15 bases between them. Germline V CDR1 and CDR2: MNHEY, SVGAGI. CDR3 in amino acids: CASRTRGLSTEAFF. The CDR3 DNA reads TGTGCCAGCAGAACGCGGGGATTAAGCACTGAAGCTTTCTTT.

This clone was recorded a few times. This chain uses TRBV27 with TRBJ1-1; 7 bases agree with TRBD1. Looked up from germline, CDR1 is MNHEY and CDR2 is SMNVEV (reference sequence). The CDR3 extends over 12 amino acids. Losses at the gene ends were 6 bases for V and 5 bases for J; bases not matched to a gene: 3. CDR3 sequence: CASSQTGTEAFF. CDR3 DNA: TGTGCCAGCAGCCAGACAGGGACTGAAGCTTTCTTT.

A remark on this clone: The sample contains more than one DNA sequence encoding this CDR3. The rearrangement uses TRBV6-6 and TRBJ2-2, with 7 bases aligning to TRBD2. Trimming cost V 4 bases and J 5 bases; bases outside gene matches: 7. Looked up from germline, CDR1 is MNHNY and CDR2 is SVGAGI (reference sequence). The CDR3 runs 15 residues. The CDR3 DNA sequence: TGTGCCAGCAGTTCCGGGGGGTTACAAACCGGGGAGCTGTTTTTT. Translated, it gives CASSSGGLQTGELFF.

The gene calls are TRBV7-3 and TRBJ1-1; D is unclear. V shed 0 bases and J shed 1 base, with 9 bases lying between them. CDR3 length: 15 residues. Germline CDR1 and CDR2: SGHTA and FQGTGA. The CDR3 coding sequence is TGTGCCAGCAGCTTAACGAGAGCCGGGAACACTGAAGCTTTCTTT. This codes for CASSLTRAGNTEAFF.

The chain has TRBV25-1 and TRBJ2-3; TRBD2 matches 11 bases. The CDR3 consists of 16 residues. The germline CDR1 and CDR2 sequences are MGHDK and SYGVNS. The V and J ends lost 4 bases and 5 bases, in that order; junction bases with no gene match: 8. In DNA form, the CDR3 reads TGTGCCAGCAGTGGGCTAGCGGGGGGCAGGGTAGATACGCAGTATTTT. Translating gives CASSGLAGGRVDTQYF.

The chain joins TRBV19 to TRBJ2-6; D is ambiguous. CDR3 length: 15 amino acids. Germline V gives CDR1 LNHDA, CDR2 SQIVND (reference sequence). With 7 bases removed from V and 0 bases from J, the gap between germline ends came to 10 bases. CDR3 residues: CASKPSLSGANVLTF. CDR3 nucleotide sequence: TGTGCCAGTAAGCCGAGCCTCTCTGGGGCCAACGTCCTGACTTTC.

This clone showed up just once. The chain links TRBV7-2 to TRBJ1-1; no reliable D call. V gave up 5 bases and J gave up 0 bases, with 13 bases separating them. Germline lookup yields CDR1 SGHTA and CDR2 FQGNSA. The CDR3 covers 15 residues. CDR3 in amino acids: CASSAPGILNTEAFF. CDR3 DNA sequence: TGTGCCAGCAGCGCCCCGGGAATCTTGAACACTGAAGCTTTCTTT.

This clone occurred many times. The DNA for the CDR3 is TGTGCCAGCAGCCGGGACAGGGGGCATACAGATACGCAGTATTTT. As protein: CASSRDRGHTDTQYF. This chain links TRBV2 with TRBJ2-3; 12 positions agree with TRBD1. Germline values: CDR1 SNHLY, CDR2 FYNNEI. This CDR3 contains 15 residues. The J segment lost 3 bases and the V segment lost 6 bases, leaving 4 bases of the junction unmatched. The full variable domain, rest sourced from reference TRBV2 and TRBJ2-3, is EPEVTQTPSHQVTQMGQEVILRCVPISNHLYFYWYRQILGQKVEFLVSFYNNEISEKSEIFDDQFSVERPDGSNFTLKIRSTKLEDSAMYFCASSRDRGHTDTQYFGPGTRLTVL.

The chain recombines TRBV5-3 with TRBJ2-7; 11 bases fit TRBD2. TRBV5-3 is filed as an ORF, its function uncertain. The CDR3 contains 18 residues. With 0 bases clipped from V and 2 bases from J, the junction kept 10 bases outside the gene matches. The CDR3 nucleotides are TGTGCCAGAAGCTTGGGGTCTAGCGGGGGGTATACAACCTACGAGCAGTACTTC. This translates into CARSLGSSGGYTTYEQYF.

V usage is TRBV5-1 and J usage is TRBJ1-1; D perhaps matches TRBD1 (6 bases). The CDR3 sequence is 16 residues long. The germline V and J ends were trimmed by 0 bases and 1 base, with 13 bases remaining between them. In germline, CDR1 is SGHRS, CDR2 YFSETQ. This chain's CDR3 is CASSLDGGPRNTEAFF. CDR3 bases: TGCGCCAGCAGCTTGGACGGGGGGCCCAGGAACACTGAAGCTTTCTTT.

The J gene is TRBJ1-1, the V gene TRBV6-1; 7 positions match TRBD1. Germline lookup yields CDR1 MNHNS and CDR2 SASEGT. J lost 1 base, V lost 6 bases, and 5 bases had no gene match. The CDR3 contains 14 residues. CDR3 loop: CASRKDRPNTEAFF. The CDR3, as DNA: TGTGCCAGCAGGAAGGACAGGCCGAACACTGAAGCTTTCTTT.

A word on this clone: Germline and junction disagree at one end, which may indicate a read error. The chain links TRBV30 to TRBJ2-7; unclear D gene. The CDR3 covers 16 residues. Per germline, CDR1 GTSNPN and CDR2 SVGIG (reference sequence). The CDR3 loop is CAWRPPRAHSSYAQYF. CDR3 nucleotide sequence: TGTGCCTGGAGGCCACCGCGAGCCCATAGCTCCTACGCGCAGTACTTC.

The V gene is TRBV7-9, the J gene TRBJ1-2; maybe TRBD1 (5 bases). Trimming stripped 5 bases from V and 7 bases from J, with 14 bases between. Looked up from germline, CDR1 is SEHNR and CDR2 is FQNEAQ (reference sequence). CDR3 size: 13 residues. As DNA, the CDR3 is TGTGCCAGCAGCCCTCCGGGGGGGGGTGGCTACACCTTC. It is translated as CASSPPGGGGYTF.